Following are 29 T cell receptor beta chains from one sample sequenced in a study of blood T cell repertoires in COVID-19. Clones were sequenced by immunoSEQ multiplex PCR, and TCRdb holds only the in-frame ones, with some missing. Of around 170,000 clones listed, approximately 84% are singletons. The sequencing input was PBMCs or T cells enriched from blood (not recorded which). The source is a woman between 45 and 60 years old who had recovered from COVID-19.

The V call is TRBV5-8, the J call TRBJ2-3, with D perhaps TRBD1 (5 bases). The CDR3 totals 14 residues. Trimming pared 0 bases from V and 1 base from J, leaving 6 bases between. Germline V gene data show CDR1 as SGHTS and CDR2 as YDEGEE. For the CDR3, the DNA is TGTGCCAGCAGCTTGGAGACAGGCACAGATACGCAGTATTTT. Protein sequence: CASSLETGTDTQYF.

The rearrangement links TRBV7-9 to TRBJ1-4; D is unclear. V lost 2 bases and J lost 0, with 7 bases in between. The CDR3 is made up of 15 amino acids. Germline V gene data show CDR1 as SEHNR and CDR2 as FQNEAQ (reference sequence). CDR3 sequence: CASSLTASTNEKLFF. DNA for the CDR3: TGTGCCAGCAGCTTAACAGCCTCAACTAATGAAAAACTGTTTTTT.

V and J are TRBV15 and TRBJ2-5; D is unclear. Looked up from germline, CDR1 is LNHNV and CDR2 is YYDKDF (reference sequence). Between the trimmed V and J ends, which lost 0 bases and 5 bases, there was a span of 7 bases. The CDR3 spans 13 residues. Here the CDR3 DNA reads TGTGCCACCAGCAGAGATCAACGGGAGACCCAGTACTTC. Its protein product is CATSRDQRETQYF.

The chain couples TRBV9 to TRBJ2-1; D might be TRBD2 (6 bases). This CDR3 spans 15 amino acids. V lost 1 base and J 2 bases, leaving 10 bases between the germline ends. Germline values: CDR1 SGDLS, CDR2 YYNGEE. In DNA form, the CDR3 reads TGTGCCAGCAGCGTATCGGGGGACGCCTACAATGAGCAGTTCTTC. Its translation: CASSVSGDAYNEQFF.

This rearrangement joins TRBV7-8 to TRBJ1-2, with TRBD1 as a possible D gene (6 bases). The V end lost 3 bases, the J end lost 4 bases, and 12 bases lay between the germline ends. CDR1 and CDR2 (germline): SGHVS, FQNEAQ. The CDR3 is 14 amino acids. The chain's CDR3 is CASSFADRIYGYTF. CDR3 DNA: TGTGCCAGCAGCTTTGCGGACAGAATCTATGGCTACACCTTC.

The gene calls are TRBV18 and TRBJ2-5, with a weak D call TRBD1 (5 bases). The germline V gene has CDR1 KGHSH and CDR2 LQKENI. Trimming took off 0 bases at V and 3 bases at J, with 8 bases between the two ends. CDR3 length: 14 residues. Here the CDR3 reads CASSPPAREETQYF. The CDR3 region has the DNA TGTGCCAGCTCACCACCTGCCAGGGAAGAGACCCAGTACTTC.

CDR3 loop: CASRGQGFEKLFF. Here the CDR3 DNA reads TGTGCCAGCCGGGGACAGGGCTTTGAAAAACTGTTTTTT. The V gene is TRBV19, the J gene TRBJ1-4, with 9 bases matching TRBD1. V shed 9 bases, J shed 7 bases, and the junction held 6 bases outside the gene matches. This CDR3 has 13 amino acids. CDR1 is LNHDA and CDR2 is SQIVND in the germline V gene (reference sequence).

This chain connects TRBV7-2 to TRBJ2-5, with a tentative D call TRBD1 (5 bases). V lost 2 bases, J lost 1 base, and 11 bases lay in between. Germline loops: CDR1 SGHTA, CDR2 FQGNSA. This CDR3 has 15 amino acids. CDR3 in amino acids: CASSLFWGLQETQYF. CDR3 DNA: TGTGCCAGCAGCTTATTCTGGGGCCTCCAAGAGACCCAGTACTTC.

J is TRBJ1-1 and V is TRBV19; TRBD1 agrees at 9 bases. The trim removed 6 bases at V and 3 bases at J, leaving 5 bases unmatched. The CDR3 totals 14 residues. Germline lookup yields CDR1 LNHDA and CDR2 SQIVND (reference sequence). CDR3 coding DNA: TGTGCCAGTAGAACAGGGGGCGCGGACACTGAAGCTTTCTTT. Encoded protein: CASRTGGADTEAFF.

This clone has a handful of counts. This chain connects TRBV11-1 to TRBJ1-2, with D unresolved. V lost 3 bases and J 8 bases, leaving 10 bases between the germline ends. Germline loops: CDR1 SGHAT, CDR2 FQDESV (reference sequence). This CDR3 has 12 amino acids. The CDR3 DNA sequence: TGTGCCAGCAGCTTTAAGACGGAGGGCTACACCTTC. Translated: CASSFKTEGYTF.

J is TRBJ1-2 and V is TRBV7-9, with 12 bases matching TRBD1. V shed 4 bases, J shed 2 bases, and the junction held 11 bases outside the gene matches. The V gene's germline CDR1 is SEHNR and CDR2 FQNEAQ (reference sequence). The CDR3 spans 18 residues. The CDR3 region has the DNA TGTGCCAGCAGCTCAGATCGGGACAGGGGGCGCAGGAACTATGGCTACACCTTC. It codes for CASSSDRDRGRRNYGYTF. The entire variable domain, with the rest obtained from reference TRBV7-9 and TRBJ1-2, is as follows: DTGVSQNPRHKITKRGQNVTFRCDPISEHNRLYWYRQTLGQGPEFLTYFQNEAQLEKSRLLSDRFSAERPKGSFSTLEIQRTEQGDSAMYLCASSSDRDRGRRNYGYTFGSGTRLTVV.

This clone was picked up a small number of times. The chain joins TRBV30 to TRBJ1-5; 7 bases map to TRBD1. Per the germline V gene, CDR1 is GTSNPN and CDR2 is SVGIG (reference sequence). This CDR3 contains 15 residues. With 2 bases clipped from V and 6 bases from J, the junction kept 10 bases outside the gene matches. CDR3 sequence: CAWSRPTGNSQPQHF. In nucleotides, the CDR3 is TGTGCCTGGAGTCGCCCGACAGGGAATAGTCAGCCCCAGCATTTT.

Note on this clone: A junction end diverges from the germline sequence, so it may reflect a read error. The J gene is TRBJ2-4, the V gene TRBV7-2; TRBD2 agrees at 12 bases. CDR3 length: 15 residues. The germline CDR1 and CDR2 sequences are SGHTA and FQGNSA. CDR3 sequence (DNA): TGTGCCAGCAGCCTAGCGGGAGGGCCTAGAAACATTCAGTACTTC. It yields the protein CASSLAGGPRNIQYF.

Comments on this clone: At one end the junction does not follow the germline gene, possibly because of a read error. The gene calls are TRBV11-3 and TRBJ2-6, with 7 bases identical to TRBD1. The CDR3 is made up of 15 amino acids. The germline V gene encodes CDR1 SGHNT and CDR2 YENEEA. CDR3 amino acids: CATSLTGNGANVLTF. The CDR3 DNA is TGTGCCACCAGCTTGACAGGGAACGGGGCCAACGTCCTGACTTTC.

This sequence joins TRBV6-5 and TRBJ1-4; D gene unclear. V dropped 5 bases and J dropped 8 bases, with 18 bases sitting between them. There are 15 residues in the CDR3. The germline gives CDR1 MNHEY, CDR2 SVGAGI. The CDR3 is CASSLSLALSEKLFF. In DNA, the CDR3 is TGTGCCAGCAGTCTAAGTCTTGCCCTATCGGAAAAACTGTTTTTT.

This CDR3 is CASNSQRIGNNEQFF. CDR3 nucleotides: TGCGCCAGCAACTCGCAGCGGATAGGCAACAATGAGCAGTTCTTC. This chain links TRBV5-1 with TRBJ2-1; D is possibly TRBD2 (5 bases). Germline assignment: CDR1 SGHRS and CDR2 YFSETQ. V lost 6 bases and J lost 5, with 18 bases in between. CDR3 length: 15 amino acids.

This rearrangement joins TRBV4-1 to TRBJ2-2; 11 nucleotides line up with TRBD2. CDR3 length: 16 amino acids. Unmatched junction bases numbered 6, after V lost 2 bases and J lost 7 bases. The V gene's germline CDR1 is MGHRA and CDR2 YSYEKL. The CDR3 coding sequence is TGCGCCAGCAGCCAACAAGGGGGACTAGCGGTCGGGGAGCTGTTTTTT. Translation: CASSQQGGLAVGELFF.

The DNA for the CDR3 is TGTGCCAGTAGTATCGAGTGGACAGGGAAAAACACCGGGGAGCTGTTTTTT. Translation: CASSIEWTGKNTGELFF. The J gene is TRBJ2-2, the V gene TRBV19; TRBD1 matches at 8 bases. The CDR3 runs 17 residues. Unmatched junction bases numbered 8, after V lost 3 bases and J lost 2 bases. Germline CDR1 is LNHDA and CDR2 is SQIVND (reference sequence). Using reference TRBV19 and TRBJ2-2 for the parts outside the CDR3, the full variable domain is DGGITQSPKYLFRKEGQNVTLSCEQNLNHDAMYWYRQDPGQGLRLIYYSQIVNDFQKGDIAEGYSVSREKKESFPLTVTSAQKNPTAFYLCASSIEWTGKNTGELFFGEGSRLTVL.

This CDR3 is CASGFRQGAGNQPQHF. CDR3 coding DNA: TGTGCCAGCGGCTTTCGACAAGGGGCGGGCAATCAGCCCCAGCATTTT. The chain recombines TRBV2 with TRBJ1-5; tentatively, D is TRBD1 (5 bases). Trimming cost V 8 bases and J 2 bases, with 19 bases left between them. CDR3 length: 16 residues. Germline-derived CDR1 and CDR2 are SNHLY and FYNNEI.

This chain joins TRBV5-4 and TRBJ2-3, with 10 bases aligning to TRBD1. Germline-derived CDR1 and CDR2 are SGHNT and YYREEE (reference sequence). The CDR3 has 15 residues. V lost 2 bases to trimming and J lost 6 bases; unmatched junction nucleotides: 6. The CDR3 DNA follows: TGTGCCAGCAGCTTCGGGGACAGGGGTTCGGATACGCAGTATTTT. Translating gives CASSFGDRGSDTQYF. The full variable domain, rest sourced from reference TRBV5-4 and TRBJ2-3, is ETGVTQSPTHLIKTRGQQVTLRCSSQSGHNTVSWYQQALGQGPQFIFQYYREEENGRGNFPPRFSGLQFPNYSSELNVNALELDDSALYLCASSFGDRGSDTQYFGPGTRLTVL.

This rearrangement joins TRBV3-1 (or the pseudogene TRBV3-2) to TRBJ2-7, with 11 bases lining up with TRBD1. Germline V gene data show CDR1 as LGHDT and CDR2 as YNNKEL (reference sequence). The trim removed 4 bases at V and 3 bases at J, leaving 5 bases unmatched. The CDR3 runs to 15 residues. The CDR3 protein is CASSLTGTGGYEQYF. The CDR3, as DNA: TGTGCCAGCAGCCTTACCGGGACAGGGGGCTACGAGCAGTACTTC.

The chain links TRBV6-1 to TRBJ1-1; 9 nucleotides line up with TRBD1. CDR3 length equals 15 residues. The V segment lost 3 bases and the J segment 2 bases; nucleotides outside the gene matches: 4. From germline, CDR1 is MNHNS and CDR2 SASEGT. The CDR3 region is CASSDTGGANTEAFF. DNA of the CDR3: TGTGCCAGCAGTGACACAGGGGGCGCCAACACTGAAGCTTTCTTT.

This rearrangement joins TRBV19 to TRBJ1-1; the D gene is possibly TRBD1 (5 bases). V lost 4 bases, J lost 1 base, and 10 bases lay in between. The germline V gene has CDR1 LNHDA and CDR2 SQIVND (reference sequence). This CDR3 region has 14 residues. The DNA for the CDR3 is TGTGCCAGTAGTACCTATGGACAGAACACTGAAGCTTTCTTT. Its translation is CASSTYGQNTEAFF.

CDR3: CASSLVGSGMSTDTQYF. The CDR3 DNA follows: TGTGCCAGCAGCTTAGTGGGTAGCGGGATGTCGACAGATACGCAGTATTTT. The J gene is TRBJ2-3, the V gene TRBV7-8; 8 bases are shared with TRBD2. The germline CDR1 and CDR2 sequences are SGHVS and FQNEAQ. This CDR3 spans 17 amino acids. Trimming at V came to 1 base and at J to 3 bases, leaving 9 bases not matched to a gene.

The rearrangement joins TRBV5-4 to TRBJ1-6; maybe TRBD1 (6 bases). CDR1 is SGHNT and CDR2 is YYREEE in the germline V gene (reference sequence). There are 16 residues in the CDR3. V was pared by 4 bases and J by 6 bases, with 17 bases between. The CDR3 nucleotides are TGTGCCAGCAGCGGCACAAGGGGGGGGTCTAATTCACCCCTCCACTTT. This encodes CASSGTRGGSNSPLHF.

The CDR3 protein is CASSLTGVAPYKGYTF. Here the CDR3 DNA reads TGTGCCAGCAGTTTAACAGGGGTGGCTCCCTACAAAGGCTACACCTTC. The chain employs TRBV27 and TRBJ1-2; 7 nucleotides align to TRBD1. J gave up 8 bases and V 2 bases, and 14 bases lay outside the gene matches. The CDR3 consists of 16 residues. Germline CDR1 MNHEY, CDR2 SMNVEV (reference sequence).

The rearrangement uses TRBV6-5 and TRBJ2-5; perhaps TRBD2 as D (5 bases). The germline V and J ends were trimmed by 6 bases and 5 bases, with 13 bases remaining between them. In germline, CDR1 is MNHEY, CDR2 SVGAGI. The CDR3 has 13 amino acids. The CDR3, as DNA: TGTGCCAGCAGCGCAGGAAGGGAGGAGACCCAGTACTTC. Translation: CASSAGREETQYF.

The genes are TRBV11-2 and TRBJ1-2; D possibly corresponds to TRBD1 (5 bases). Germline values: CDR1 SGHAT, CDR2 FQNNGV. Trimming stripped 4 bases from V and 8 bases from J, with 14 bases between. The CDR3 sequence is 13 residues long. The CDR3 DNA follows: TGTGCCAGCAGCTCTAACGGGGGAAGGGGCTACACCTTC. Protein product: CASSSNGGRGYTF.

CDR3 in amino acids: CASSLTGQGAGEQYF. The CDR3 DNA follows: TGTGCCAGCAGCTTAACCGGACAGGGGGCTGGCGAGCAGTACTTC. The chain links TRBV7-6 to TRBJ2-7; 11 positions agree with TRBD1. J gave up 6 bases and V 2 bases, and 6 bases lay outside the gene matches. Germline CDR1 SGHVS, CDR2 FNYEAQ. The CDR3 has 15 residues. Full variable domain (remainder filled in from reference TRBV7-6 and TRBJ2-7): GAGVSQSPRYKVTKRGQDVALRCDPISGHVSLYWYRQALGQGPEFLTYFNYEAQQDKSGLPNDRFSAERPEGSISTLTIQRTEQRDSAMYRCASSLTGQGAGEQYFGPGTRLTVT.